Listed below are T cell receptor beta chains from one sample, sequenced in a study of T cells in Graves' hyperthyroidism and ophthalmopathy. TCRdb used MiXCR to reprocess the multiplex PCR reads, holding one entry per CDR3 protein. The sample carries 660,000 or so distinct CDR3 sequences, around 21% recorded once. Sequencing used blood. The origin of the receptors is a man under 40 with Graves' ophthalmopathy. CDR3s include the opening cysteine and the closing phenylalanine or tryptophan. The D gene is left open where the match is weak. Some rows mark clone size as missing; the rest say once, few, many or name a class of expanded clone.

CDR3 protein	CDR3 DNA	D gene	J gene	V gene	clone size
CASSFGLDQSYEQYF	TGTGCCAGCAGTTTTGGACTAGATCAATCCTACGAGCAGTACTTC	TRBD2	TRBJ2-7	TRBV6-2/TRBV6-3	few
CAIRGQGNTEAFF	TGTGCCATCAGGGGACAGGGGAACACTGAAGCTTTCTTT	TRBD1	TRBJ1-1	TRBV10-3	many
CSVGAGGPRVGTQYF	TGCAGCGTTGGAGCGGGAGGGCCACGAGTAGGTACGCAGTATTTT	TRBD2	TRBJ2-3	TRBV29-1	-
CASSLAIEQYF	TGTGCCAGCAGTTTAGCCATCGAGCAGTACTTC	-	TRBJ2-7	TRBV12-3/TRBV12-4	-
CASSLFGDSVYNSPLHF	TGTGCCAGCAGTTTATTCGGGGACAGCGTCTATAATTCACCCCTCCACTTT	TRBD1	TRBJ1-6	TRBV28	few
CASSLNEGGAGELFF	TGTGCCAGCAGCTTAAACGAGGGGGGGGCCGGGGAGCTGTTTTTT	-	TRBJ2-2	TRBV7-2	-
CASSENAGGPYEQYF	TGTGCCAGCAGCGAAAATGCTGGGGGACCCTACGAGCAGTACTTC	-	TRBJ2-7	TRBV6-2/TRBV6-3	-
CASSPLTRTLNTEAFF	TGTGCCAGCAGCCCATTGACCCGGACTTTGAACACTGAAGCTTTCTTT	-	TRBJ1-1	TRBV5-5	-
CASSFTRQGRKRETQYF	TGTGCCAGCAGCTTCACCCGACAGGGCAGAAAGCGAGAGACCCAGTACTTC	TRBD1	TRBJ2-5	TRBV6-5	few
CASSTRGTQYF	TGTGCCAGCAGTACCCGTGGGACCCAGTACTTC	-	TRBJ2-5	TRBV12-3/TRBV12-4	many
CASSLVVGGINEQFF	TGCGCCAGCAGCTTGGTGGTGGGAGGAATAAATGAGCAGTTCTTC	-	TRBJ2-1	TRBV5-1	few
CSASNSPIDEQYF	TGCAGTGCTAGTAACAGTCCCATCGACGAGCAGTACTTC	-	TRBJ2-7	TRBV20-1	-
CASRQTSYEQYF	TGTGCCAGCAGGCAGACCTCCTACGAGCAGTACTTC	-	TRBJ2-7	TRBV6-1	few
CASSLVEQDGGYTF	TGTGCCAGCAGCTTGGTGGAGCAGGACGGCGGCTACACCTTC	-	TRBJ1-2	TRBV5-6	few
CATSDWMDYGYTF	TGTGCCACCAGTGACTGGATGGACTATGGCTACACCTTC	-	TRBJ1-2	TRBV24-1	-
CASSPTGGRNEQFF	TGTGCCAGCAGCCCGACAGGGGGCAGGAATGAGCAGTTCTTC	TRBD1	TRBJ2-1	TRBV28	many
CASGFQQGGSPLHF	TGTGCCAGCGGGTTCCAGCAGGGTGGATCACCCCTCCACTTT	-	TRBJ1-6	TRBV27	many
CASRKAGTDYEQYF	TGTGCCAGCAGGAAAGCCGGGACAGACTACGAGCAGTACTTC	TRBD1	TRBJ2-7	TRBV3-1	few
CASSVEGTAGQETQYF	TGTGCCAGCAGCGTAGAGGGGACAGCCGGGCAAGAGACCCAGTACTTC	TRBD1	TRBJ2-5	TRBV9	-
CASSSRGFGAVQETQYF	TGTGCCAGCAGCTCCAGGGGGTTCGGGGCAGTGCAAGAGACCCAGTACTTC	TRBD1	TRBJ2-5	TRBV7-9	few
CASRYRDRGMNTEAFF	TGTGCCAGCAGGTACCGGGACAGGGGCATGAACACTGAAGCTTTCTTT	TRBD1	TRBJ1-1	TRBV5-5	-
CASSLRTGAQETQYF	TGTGCTAGCAGCTTACGGACAGGAGCCCAAGAGACCCAGTACTTC	TRBD1	TRBJ2-5	TRBV7-7	many
CAWSTGYQPQHF	TGTGCCTGGAGTACGGGTTATCAGCCCCAGCATTTT	-	TRBJ1-5	TRBV30	many
CASSLLPSGRDTYNEQFF	TGCGCCAGCAGCTTGTTGCCTAGCGGGAGGGACACCTACAATGAGCAGTTCTTC	TRBD2	TRBJ2-1	TRBV5-1	-
CSAARPYGHLEEQFF	TGCAGTGCTGCCCGGCCCTATGGCCATTTGGAGGAGCAGTTCTTC	-	TRBJ2-1	TRBV20-1	-
CASSLAGLAGLTYEQYF	TGTGCCAGCAGCTTAGCGGGACTAGCGGGACTTACCTACGAGCAGTACTTC	TRBD2	TRBJ2-7	TRBV7-2	-
CASSQGAGIADEQYF	TGCGCCAGCAGCCAAGGGGCAGGGATCGCGGACGAGCAGTACTTC	-	TRBJ2-7	TRBV4-1	many
CASTTDRGAFF	TGTGCCAGTACTACCGATCGTGGAGCTTTCTTT	-	TRBJ1-1	TRBV19	few
CASSQLGGGRVGTDTQYF	TGTGCCAGCAGCCAATTAGGGGGCGGGCGAGTAGGAACAGATACGCAGTATTTT	TRBD1	TRBJ2-3	TRBV3-1	few
CASSPLGYEQYF	TGTGCCAGCTCACCACTGGGCTACGAGCAGTACTTC	-	TRBJ2-7	TRBV12-3/TRBV12-4	many
CAWSSPILVAGGSYNEQFF	TGTGCCTGGAGTAGTCCGATCCTCGTAGCGGGAGGATCCTACAATGAGCAGTTCTTC	TRBD2	TRBJ2-1	TRBV30	many
CASSPGTGAGTDTQYF	TGCGCCAGCAGCCCCGGGACAGGGGCCGGCACAGATACGCAGTATTTT	TRBD1	TRBJ2-3	TRBV5-1	-
CATSDSTGWDQPQHF	TGTGCCACCAGTGATTCGACAGGGTGGGATCAGCCCCAGCATTTT	TRBD1	TRBJ1-5	TRBV24-1	few
CASSPPARGVNVLTF	TGTGCCAGCTCACCACCGGCCAGGGGGGTCAACGTCCTGACTTTC	-	TRBJ2-6	TRBV18	few
CASSLSYTYEQYF	TGTGCCAGCAGTTTATCCTATACCTACGAGCAGTACTTC	-	TRBJ2-7	TRBV28	many
CSVSVGATGNTEAFF	TGCAGCGTGTCGGTTGGTGCGACGGGGAACACTGAAGCTTTCTTT	-	TRBJ1-1	TRBV29-1	-
CASSYSGMAGGEQYF	TGTGCCAGCAGTTATAGCGGGATGGCCGGCGGCGAGCAGTACTTC	TRBD2	TRBJ2-7	TRBV27	few
CASFTSGSGKDEQFF	TGTGCCAGCTTTACTAGCGGGAGTGGAAAGGATGAGCAGTTCTTC	TRBD2	TRBJ2-1	TRBV28	few
CASSTTEGPFGELFF	TGTGCCAGCAGCACTACCGAGGGACCGTTCGGGGAGCTGTTTTTT	-	TRBJ2-2	TRBV9	many
CASSYWAPGDNSPLHF	TGTGCCAGCAGTTACTGGGCCCCAGGGGATAATTCACCCCTCCACTTT	-	TRBJ1-6	TRBV6-5	many
CASSLGDSAYNEQFF	TGTGCCAGCAGCTTAGGTGACTCCGCCTACAATGAGCAGTTCTTC	-	TRBJ2-1	TRBV7-3	many
CASSSSGTGANSPLHF	TGTGCCAGCAGTTCGTCCGGGACAGGAGCAAATTCACCCCTCCACTTT	TRBD1	TRBJ1-6	TRBV12-3/TRBV12-4	-
CASSAGGFTFADTQYF	TGTGCCAGCAGCGCCGGGGGTTTTACCTTTGCAGATACGCAGTATTTT	-	TRBJ2-3	TRBV9	-